The 14 T cell receptor beta chains reported below all come from one sample, sequenced in a study of Ad26.COV2.S vaccination and SARS-CoV-2 variants. The treatment is: some 20 received Ad26.COV2.S at low or high dose, single or two shots; 5 received placebo; per-sample allocation not given. At day 63 after the first vaccine or placebo injection, samples were drawn. TCRdb keeps only in-frame clones here, not all; method: immunoSEQ multiplex PCR. The data contain 350,000 to 450,000 clones, over 75% of them singletons. The source material was peripheral blood, sampled in a trial of Ad26.COV2.S vaccine versus placebo. The receptor set was obtained from a person aged 18-60 years who received the Ad26.COV2.S COVID-19 vaccine or a placebo.

This sequence joins TRBV20-1 and TRBJ2-1; 7 bases agree with TRBD2. The germline V gene has CDR1 DFQATT and CDR2 SNEGSKA (reference sequence). Trimming took 3 bases from V and 0 from J; bases not matched to a gene: 8. The CDR3 length is 16 residues. This CDR3 is CSASPASGRSYNEQFF. DNA for the CDR3: TGCAGTGCTAGTCCCGCTAGCGGCCGCTCCTACAATGAGCAGTTCTTC.

The chain combines TRBV3-1 (or the pseudogene TRBV3-2) with TRBJ2-2; the D gene is possibly TRBD1 (5 bases). Germline CDR1 is LGHDT and CDR2 is YNNKEL (reference sequence). The CDR3 spans 17 residues. V dropped 1 base and J dropped 0 bases, with 12 bases sitting between them. In nucleotides, the CDR3 is TGTGCCAGCAGCCAAGGTACCGGACAAACGAACACCGGGGAGCTGTTTTTT. Amino acid sequence: CASSQGTGQTNTGELFF.

The gene calls are TRBV7-2 and TRBJ1-6; D ambiguous. Trimming cost V 4 bases and J 4 bases, with 11 bases left between them. This CDR3 has 15 amino acids. Germline V CDR1 and CDR2: SGHTA, FQGNSA. The CDR3 DNA reads TGTGCCAGCAGCTCCCACCGGGATTATAATTCACCCCTCCACTTT. It is translated as CASSSHRDYNSPLHF.

The genes are TRBV30 and TRBJ1-5, with 7 bases aligning to TRBD1. In germline, CDR1 is GTSNPN, CDR2 SVGIG (reference sequence). The V gene end was trimmed by 2 bases and the J gene end by 1 base; junction bases not matched to a gene: 5. The CDR3 length is 15 residues. Here the CDR3 reads CAWSPGGSSNQPQHF. The CDR3 bases are TGTGCCTGGAGTCCAGGGGGATCCAGCAATCAGCCCCAGCATTTT.

The count of this clone is one. The gene calls are TRBV19 and TRBJ2-7; tentatively, D is TRBD2 (5 bases). Trimming stripped 1 base from V and 0 bases from J, with 16 bases between. Germline CDR1 and CDR2: LNHDA and SQIVND (reference sequence). The CDR3 has 17 amino acids. The CDR3 sequence is CASSIGGGPGFSYEQYF. CDR3 sequence (DNA): TGTGCCAGTAGTATAGGCGGTGGCCCGGGGTTCTCCTACGAGCAGTACTTC.

V is TRBV5-5 and J is TRBJ2-7; maybe TRBD1 (5 bases). V was pared by 4 bases and J by 2 bases, with 10 bases between. The germline gives CDR1 SGHKS, CDR2 YYEKEE (reference sequence). This CDR3 is 13 amino acids long. The CDR3 bases are TGTGCCAGCAGCCAAGACAGCGCCTACGAGCAGTACTTC. It codes for CASSQDSAYEQYF.

This clone was found a few times. The V gene is TRBV6-2 or TRBV6-3, the J gene TRBJ2-1; TRBD2 matches 13 bases. This CDR3 comprises 16 residues. Trimming cost V 4 bases and J 2 bases; bases outside gene matches: 2. Germline V gives CDR1 MNHEY, CDR2 SVGEGT. The CDR3 DNA reads as TGTGCCAGCAGTTGGACTAGCGGGAGTCCCTACAATGAGCAGTTCTTC. Translating gives CASSWTSGSPYNEQFF.

V gene TRBV7-3 combines with J gene TRBJ2-2, with 13 bases identical to TRBD2. V shed 4 bases, J shed 0 bases, and the junction held 2 bases outside the gene matches. Looked up from germline, CDR1 is SGHTA and CDR2 is FQGTGA. CDR3 length: 17 residues. In nucleotides, the CDR3 is TGTGCCAGCAGCTCGGGACTAGCGGGAACGAACACCGGGGAGCTGTTTTTT. Encoded protein: CASSSGLAGTNTGELFF.

This clone has just a few counts. The rearrangement links TRBV6-6 to TRBJ1-1, with TRBD1 identical over 7 bases. Germline V gene data show CDR1 as MNHNY and CDR2 as SVGAGI (reference sequence). Trimming at V came to 5 bases and at J to 0 bases, leaving 3 bases not matched to a gene. The CDR3 has 14 residues. This chain's CDR3 is CASSQGQMNTEAFF. The CDR3 DNA follows: TGTGCCAGCAGTCAGGGACAGATGAACACTGAAGCTTTCTTT.

This chain uses TRBV5-4 with TRBJ2-3; 9 nucleotides align to TRBD2. Unmatched junction bases numbered 12, after V lost 4 bases and J lost 3 bases. This CDR3 has 17 residues. CDR1 SGHNT and CDR2 YYREEE come from the germline V gene (reference sequence). The CDR3 nucleotides are TGTGCCAGCAGCCCGACTTATAGCGGGAGTGGGACAGATACGCAGTATTTT. Translation gives CASSPTYSGSGTDTQYF.

The rearrangement links TRBV3-1 (or the pseudogene TRBV3-2) to TRBJ2-3; D call uncertain. Germline CDR1 reads LGHDT; CDR2 reads YNNKEL (reference sequence). The CDR3 spans 14 residues. With 4 bases removed from V and 4 bases from J, the gap between germline ends came to 12 bases. The CDR3 reads CASSPYQNSDTQYF. The CDR3 DNA sequence: TGTGCCAGCAGCCCTTACCAAAATTCAGATACGCAGTATTTT.

In this sample, this clone turned up once. The sample has other DNA sequences that encode this CDR3 too. The rearrangement uses TRBV10-3 and TRBJ2-3; D unclear. Trimming took 4 bases from V and 1 from J, leaving 9 bases between them. The CDR3 spans 14 residues. Germline V gene data show CDR1 as ENHRY and CDR2 as SYGVKD. CDR3: CAISGAGGTDTQYF. CDR3 coding DNA: TGTGCCATCAGTGGGGCCGGTGGCACAGATACGCAGTATTTT.

V gene TRBV28 combines with J gene TRBJ2-7; 10 bases map to TRBD1. This CDR3 is 16 amino acids long. The V and J ends lost 4 bases and 2 bases, in that order; junction bases with no gene match: 8. Germline values: CDR1 MDHEN, CDR2 SYDVKM. The CDR3 is CASSSPDRGWTYEQYF. In DNA, the CDR3 is TGTGCCAGCAGTTCCCCGGACAGGGGGTGGACCTACGAGCAGTACTTC. Together with reference TRBV28 and TRBJ2-7, the CDR3 gives the full variable domain: DVKVTQSSRYLVKRTGEKVFLECVQDMDHENMFWYRQDPGLGLRLIYFSYDVKMKEKGDIPEGYSVSREKKERFSLILESASTNQTSMYLCASSSPDRGWTYEQYFGPGTRLTVT.

The count of this clone is one. V gene TRBV30 combines with J gene TRBJ1-1, with 8 bases aligning to TRBD1. The CDR3 is made up of 13 amino acids. Looked up from germline, CDR1 is GTSNPN and CDR2 is SVGIG (reference sequence). Trimming cost V 8 bases and J 5 bases; bases outside gene matches: 10. The DNA for the CDR3 is TGTGCCGCGACAGGGGTGTCAGAGACTGAAGCTTTCTTT. Protein product: CAATGVSETEAFF.